A single sample gave rise to the 14 T cell receptor beta chains below, sequenced in a study of monozygotic twins with inflammatory bowel disease. TCRdb re-called the 5' RACE reads; every CDR3 protein appears as one record, without DNA. The ten top clones account for approximately 2.8%, within a sample of about 160,000 distinct CDR3 sequences. The sample taken for sequencing was blood. The receptor set was obtained from a human donor with ulcerative colitis or Crohn's disease, or a healthy co-twin of an affected twin (not recorded which).

This chain connects TRBV20-1 to TRBJ2-3; TCRdb's assignment of TRBD2 cannot be checked, as there is no DNA. CDR1 and CDR2 (germline): DFQATT, SNEGSKA (reference sequence). CDR3 size: 15 residues. CDR3 residues: CSARGSSGSRDTQYF.

The V and J genes are TRBV15 and TRBJ2-2; there is no DNA to check the TCRdb D call of TRBD1. From germline, CDR1 is LNHNV and CDR2 YYDKDF (reference sequence). CDR3 size: 16 residues. The CDR3 region is CATSRDLRGADGELFF.

This chain uses TRBV5-4 with TRBJ1-2. Germline V lookup: CDR1 SGHNT, CDR2 YYREEE (reference sequence). This CDR3 has 16 amino acids. This chain's CDR3 is CASSLVVRLTNYGYTF.

The CDR3 sequence is CASSPGYTGELFF. The J gene is TRBJ2-2, the V gene TRBV6-6; the D call from TCRdb, TRBD1, cannot be confirmed without DNA. CDR3 length: 13 residues. Germline V gives CDR1 MNHNY, CDR2 SVGAGI (reference sequence).

This chain links TRBV12-3 or TRBV12-4 with TRBJ2-7. CDR3 length: 12 amino acids. This CDR3 is CASTLNFYEQYF.

The chain employs TRBV11-1 and TRBJ2-7; TCRdb names TRBD1, which stays unverified in the absence of DNA. Germline V gene sequence: CDR1 SGHAT, CDR2 FQDESV (reference sequence). The CDR3 has 14 amino acids. The CDR3 is CASSFQGGTGEQYF. Together with reference TRBV11-1 and TRBJ2-7, the CDR3 gives the full variable domain: EAEVAQSPRYKITEKSQAVAFWCDPISGHATLYWYRQILGQGPELLVQFQDESVVDDSQLPKDRFSAERLKGVDSTLKIQPAELGDSAMYLCASSFQGGTGEQYFGPGTRLTVT.

The chain recombines TRBV28 with TRBJ2-5; without DNA, the TCRdb call of TRBD2 cannot be checked. The CDR3 has 15 amino acids. Germline V gives CDR1 MDHEN, CDR2 SYDVKM. CDR3 amino acids: CASSLAGGPVETQYF.

This chain joins TRBV7-2 and TRBJ2-7; TCRdb outputs TRBD1, but without DNA this stays unchecked. The germline V gene has CDR1 SGHTA and CDR2 FQGNSA. CDR3 length equals 15 residues. The CDR3 reads CASSLPGQGALEQYF.

The chain links TRBV14 to TRBJ1-1; the D gene TCRdb calls, TRBD1, cannot be checked with no DNA. This CDR3 comprises 16 residues. Germline CDR1 reads SGHDN; CDR2 reads FVKESK. CDR3 residues: CASSLQPGQGDTEAFF.

The genes are TRBV12-3 or TRBV12-4 and TRBJ1-1. The CDR3 contains 14 residues. The CDR3 loop is CASSLRYSNTEAFF.

The chain couples TRBV21-1 to TRBJ1-6; the D call from TCRdb, TRBD1, cannot be confirmed without DNA. TRBV21-1 is an annotated pseudogene. The CDR3 extends over 23 amino acids. This chain's CDR3 is CASSKEGLENPPGHHQYNSPLHF.

The chain combines TRBV2 with TRBJ1-4. Germline assignment: CDR1 SNHLY and CDR2 FYNNEI. The CDR3 contains 16 residues. CDR3 protein: CASSERPLQDNEKLFF. The entire variable domain, with the rest obtained from reference TRBV2 and TRBJ1-4, is as follows: EPEVTQTPSHQVTQMGQEVILRCVPISNHLYFYWYRQILGQKVEFLVSFYNNEISEKSEIFDDQFSVERPDGSNFTLKIRSTKLEDSAMYFCASSERPLQDNEKLFFGSGTQLSVL.

This rearrangement joins TRBV20-1 to TRBJ1-1. Looked up from germline, CDR1 is DFQATT and CDR2 is SNEGSKA (reference sequence). CDR3 length equals 11 residues. CDR3 region: CSAKQNTEAFF.

The chain combines TRBV7-6 with TRBJ2-3; the D call from TCRdb, TRBD2, cannot be confirmed without DNA. The CDR3 consists of 15 residues. CDR1 SGHVS and CDR2 FNYEAQ come from the germline V gene. CDR3 loop: CASSHGTSGSDTQYF.